A single sample is the source of the 24 T cell receptor beta chains below, sequenced in a study of blood T cell repertoires in COVID-19. Produced via immunoSEQ multiplex PCR; TCRdb's table is partial and in-frame only. The sample has roughly 360,000 clones, roughly 87% seen once. The sample taken for sequencing was PBMCs or T cells enriched from blood (not recorded which). These receptor sequences come from a woman between 50 and 59 years old who had recovered from COVID-19.

This clone was detected a few times. The chain links TRBV3-1 (or the pseudogene TRBV3-2) to TRBJ2-5; D perhaps matches TRBD2 (6 bases). Trimming removed 0 bases at V and 3 bases at J, with 14 bases between. The CDR3 runs 16 residues. Germline V lookup: CDR1 LGHDT, CDR2 YNNKEL (reference sequence). Written as DNA, the CDR3 is TGTGCCAGCAGCCAAGAGCACGGGACGGGGGAAGAGACCCAGTACTTC. Its protein product is CASSQEHGTGEETQYF.

On this clone itself: Other DNA sequences in this sample translate to the same CDR3. The rearrangement uses TRBV27 and TRBJ2-1; no firm D call. The V gene lost 0 bases and the J gene lost 6 bases, with 6 bases spanning the gap. Germline CDR1 MNHEY, CDR2 SMNVEV (reference sequence). This CDR3 region has 13 residues. The CDR3 DNA sequence: TGTGCCAGCAGTTTATCGCGAGGCAATGAGCAGTTCTTC. Translation gives CASSLSRGNEQFF.

This chain links TRBV5-5 with TRBJ1-5; 8 bases map to TRBD1. Germline lookup yields CDR1 SGHKS and CDR2 YYEKEE (reference sequence). The CDR3 consists of 15 residues. V trimming: 4 bases; J trimming: 7 bases; junction bases outside the gene matches: 10. CDR3 sequence: CASSIGDRGRQPQHF. The CDR3 DNA follows: TGTGCCAGCAGCATTGGAGACAGGGGTAGACAGCCCCAGCATTTT.

This rearrangement joins TRBV7-2 to TRBJ2-2; D is ambiguous. The CDR3 totals 15 residues. Trimming took 5 bases from V and 2 from J, leaving 12 bases between them. CDR1 and CDR2 (germline): SGHTA, FQGNSA. CDR3 sequence: CASSEMEINTGELFF. CDR3 in DNA: TGTGCCAGCAGCGAAATGGAGATAAACACCGGGGAGCTGTTTTTT.

The rearrangement joins TRBV7-9 to TRBJ1-1, with 9 bases matching TRBD1. The CDR3 runs 14 residues. The germline V gene encodes CDR1 SEHNR and CDR2 FQNEAQ (reference sequence). V dropped 5 bases and J dropped 5; count of bases not matched to a gene: 6. DNA for the CDR3: TGTGCCAGCAGCCCAAGGACAGGGGTGACTGAAGCTTTCTTT. The encoded protein is CASSPRTGVTEAFF. The variable domain in full, with the rest retrieved from reference TRBV7-9 and TRBJ1-1, is DTGVSQNPRHKITKRGQNVTFRCDPISEHNRLYWYRQTLGQGPEFLTYFQNEAQLEKSRLLSDRFSAERPKGSFSTLEIQRTEQGDSAMYLCASSPRTGVTEAFFGQGTRLTVV.

The chain recombines TRBV7-2 with TRBJ2-7; 9 positions match TRBD2. The CDR3 sequence is 15 residues long. CDR1 is SGHTA and CDR2 is FQGNSA in the germline V gene. The ends lost 4 bases at V and 7 bases at J; junction bases unmatched: 11. This CDR3 reads CASSSGLAGYWEQYF. The CDR3 coding sequence is TGTGCCAGCAGCTCCGGTCTAGCGGGGTATTGGGAGCAGTACTTC.

V is TRBV6-5 and J is TRBJ2-2, with D maybe TRBD2 (6 bases). The CDR3 consists of 13 residues. Trimming removed 4 bases from V and 5 bases from J, with 8 bases in between. Germline-derived CDR1 and CDR2 are MNHEY and SVGAGI. The CDR3 region has the DNA TGTGCCAGCAGTTTCGGGGGAACCGGGGAGCTGTTTTTT. It is translated as CASSFGGTGELFF.

The V gene is TRBV14, the J gene TRBJ1-3; D is undetermined. Looked up from germline, CDR1 is SGHDN and CDR2 is FVKESK. This CDR3 contains 14 residues. V was cut by 0 bases and J by 4 bases, with 7 bases left in between. The CDR3 nucleotides are TGTGCCAGCAGCCAAGATCTGTCCGGAAACACCATATATTTT. Translating it yields CASSQDLSGNTIYF. Looking up the rest from reference TRBV14 and TRBJ1-3 gives the full variable domain: EAGVTQFPSHSVIEKGQTVTLRCDPISGHDNLYWYRRVMGKEIKFLLHFVKESKQDESGMPNNRFLAERTGGTYSTLKVQPAELEDSGVYFCASSQDLSGNTIYFGEGSWLTVV.

This chain connects TRBV5-4 to TRBJ1-5; 8 nucleotides match TRBD1. The V segment lost 5 bases and the J segment 3 bases; nucleotides outside the gene matches: 4. CDR3 length: 14 residues. CDR1 SGHNT and CDR2 YYREEE come from the germline V gene (reference sequence). CDR3 loop: CASSRQGLNQPQHF. CDR3 bases: TGTGCCAGCAGTAGACAGGGGCTCAATCAGCCCCAGCATTTT. The whole variable domain, remainder taken from reference TRBV5-4 and TRBJ1-5, is ETGVTQSPTHLIKTRGQQVTLRCSSQSGHNTVSWYQQALGQGPQFIFQYYREEENGRGNFPPRFSGLQFPNYSSELNVNALELDDSALYLCASSRQGLNQPQHFGDGTRLSIL.

The chain combines TRBV2 with TRBJ1-4, with TRBD1 matching over 11 bases. From germline, CDR1 is SNHLY and CDR2 FYNNEI. This CDR3 comprises 18 residues. Unmatched junction bases numbered 13, after V lost 3 bases and J lost 7 bases. The CDR3 region is CASSDRDRGGFGGEKLFF. In DNA form, the CDR3 reads TGTGCCAGCAGTGATCGGGACAGGGGGGGGTTTGGAGGTGAAAAACTGTTTTTT. Drawing the rest from reference TRBV2 and TRBJ1-4, the complete variable domain is EPEVTQTPSHQVTQMGQEVILRCVPISNHLYFYWYRQILGQKVEFLVSFYNNEISEKSEIFDDQFSVERPDGSNFTLKIRSTKLEDSAMYFCASSDRDRGGFGGEKLFFGSGTQLSVL.

This clone was counted once. The genes are TRBV29-1 and TRBJ1-2, with 7 bases identical to TRBD1. J lost 0 bases, V lost 6 bases, and 1 base had no gene match. CDR3 length: 12 residues. Germline lookup yields CDR1 SQVTM and CDR2 ANQGSEA. CDR3 nucleotides: TGCAGCGTGGACAGGCCTAACTATGGCTACACCTTC. It codes for CSVDRPNYGYTF.

The chain carries TRBV5-4 and TRBJ2-5; D is perhaps TRBD1 (8 bases). Per germline, CDR1 SGHNT and CDR2 YYREEE (reference sequence). Between the trimmed V and J ends, which lost 0 bases and 4 bases, there was a span of 19 bases. The CDR3 sequence is 17 residues long. CDR3: CASSLGGGQGASETQYF. The DNA for the CDR3 is TGTGCCAGCAGCTTGGGGGGAGGGCAGGGGGCTTCAGAGACCCAGTACTTC.

This rearrangement joins TRBV2 to TRBJ2-2; tentatively, D is TRBD1 (6 bases). CDR3 length: 16 residues. Germline V gene sequence: CDR1 SNHLY, CDR2 FYNNEI. Trimming took 2 bases from V and 4 from J, leaving 14 bases between them. CDR3 nucleotides: TGTGCCAGCAGTGAATCGAGGCAGGGGTCCACCGGGGAGCTGTTTTTT. This encodes CASSESRQGSTGELFF.

This clone was observed a single time. The V call is TRBV28, the J call TRBJ1-5; 8 bases line up with TRBD1. CDR1 is MDHEN, CDR2 SYDVKM, per germline. This CDR3 is 17 amino acids long. The trim removed 4 bases at V and 1 base at J, leaving 9 bases unmatched. The CDR3 DNA reads as TGTGCCAGCAGTTCTCCCAGGGGGCTGGGAAGCAATCAGCCCCAGCATTTT. Protein: CASSSPRGLGSNQPQHF.

The rearrangement links TRBV7-9 to TRBJ2-2; possible D gene TRBD2, 5 bases. V lost 6 bases and J lost 1, with 15 bases in between. The CDR3 contains 16 residues. CDR1 SEHNR and CDR2 FQNEAQ come from the germline V gene (reference sequence). The CDR3, as DNA: TGTGCCAGCAGTCCGCAGAGCGGAGGGAACACCGGGGAGCTGTTTTTT. The encoded protein is CASSPQSGGNTGELFF.

This rearrangement joins TRBV30 to TRBJ2-7; TRBD1 might be the D (6 bases). Deletions cut 2 bases from V and 1 base from J, with 12 bases between. The CDR3 is 14 residues long. Germline loops: CDR1 GTSNPN, CDR2 SVGIG (reference sequence). The CDR3 sequence is CAWSKSGVSYEQYF. The DNA of the CDR3 is TGTGCCTGGAGTAAGTCAGGGGTATCCTACGAGCAGTACTTC.

The V and J genes are TRBV7-3 and TRBJ2-2; weak D call: TRBD1 (7 bases). This CDR3 region has 16 residues. V lost 3 bases and J 4 bases, leaving 15 bases between the germline ends. Germline assignment: CDR1 SGHTA and CDR2 FQGTGA. CDR3 sequence (DNA): TGTGCCAGCAGCTTTAACAGGGGAGGCGGCACCGGGGAGCTGTTTTTT. The encoded protein is CASSFNRGGGTGELFF.

The V and J genes are TRBV5-1 and TRBJ2-3; D may be TRBD1 (6 bases). Germline-derived CDR1 and CDR2 are SGHRS and YFSETQ. V was trimmed by 3 bases and J by 2 bases, leaving 10 bases between them. The CDR3 runs 14 residues. For the CDR3, the DNA is TGCGCCAGCAGCTGGGGACAACTCACAGATACGCAGTATTTT. The encoded protein is CASSWGQLTDTQYF.

The chain recombines TRBV9 with TRBJ1-2; a possible D gene is TRBD1 (6 bases). Trimming left V 0 bases short and J 7 bases short, with 19 bases between. CDR1 and CDR2 from the germline V gene are SGDLS and YYNGEE. CDR3 size: 16 residues. As DNA, the CDR3 is TGTGCCAGCAGCGTAGCCCTTCGGGCAGGGGAGTCTGGCTACACCTTC. As protein: CASSVALRAGESGYTF.

The chain joins TRBV30 to TRBJ2-1; D might be TRBD2 (5 bases). Germline V CDR1 and CDR2: GTSNPN, SVGIG (reference sequence). Trimming pared 3 bases from V and 5 bases from J, leaving 11 bases between. The CDR3 consists of 13 residues. The CDR3 DNA reads TGTGCCTGGAGGTATAGCGCTCACAATGAGCAGTTCTTC. Its translation: CAWRYSAHNEQFF.

V is TRBV7-8 and J is TRBJ1-2; D is ambiguous. The CDR3 extends over 13 amino acids. V lost 3 bases, J lost 6 bases, and 11 bases lay in between. Germline CDR1 is SGHVS and CDR2 is FQNEAQ. The CDR3: CASSFGGSDGYTF. DNA of the CDR3: TGTGCCAGCAGCTTTGGCGGGAGTGATGGCTACACCTTC.

The chain uses TRBV9 and TRBJ1-3, with D possibly TRBD1 on 5 matching bases. This CDR3 spans 17 amino acids. Germline lookup yields CDR1 SGDLS and CDR2 YYNGEE. The V end was cut by 3 bases, the J end by 0 bases, with 16 bases between. The CDR3 region is CASSDRPGLSSGNTIYF. The CDR3 DNA is TGTGCCAGCAGCGACCGTCCGGGACTCAGCTCTGGAAACACCATATATTTT.

The rearrangement uses TRBV18 and TRBJ2-1; 10 nucleotides agree with TRBD2. J gave up 7 bases and V 2 bases, and 11 bases lay outside the gene matches. The CDR3 sequence is 17 residues long. Germline V lookup: CDR1 KGHSH, CDR2 LQKENI. Here the CDR3 reads CASSPEGLAFRGNEQFF. The CDR3 DNA reads as TGTGCCAGCTCACCAGAGGGACTAGCGTTTAGGGGGAATGAGCAGTTCTTC.

This clone was observed a single time. Here the CDR3 DNA reads TGTGCCTGGAGTGAGTTTGGTCCGGGGACTGAAGCTTTCTTT. Translated, it gives CAWSEFGPGTEAFF. The rearrangement links TRBV30 to TRBJ1-1; no clear D gene. The CDR3 runs to 14 residues. Germline assignment: CDR1 GTSNPN and CDR2 SVGIG (reference sequence). Trimming cost V 1 base and J 5 bases, with 14 bases left between them. The complete variable domain, with remaining parts taken from reference TRBV30 and TRBJ1-1, reads SQTIHQWPATLVQPVGSPLSLECTVEGTSNPNLYWYRQAAGRGLQLLFYSVGIGQISSEVPQNLSASRPQDRQFILSSKKLLLSDSGFYLCAWSEFGPGTEAFFGQGTRLTVV.